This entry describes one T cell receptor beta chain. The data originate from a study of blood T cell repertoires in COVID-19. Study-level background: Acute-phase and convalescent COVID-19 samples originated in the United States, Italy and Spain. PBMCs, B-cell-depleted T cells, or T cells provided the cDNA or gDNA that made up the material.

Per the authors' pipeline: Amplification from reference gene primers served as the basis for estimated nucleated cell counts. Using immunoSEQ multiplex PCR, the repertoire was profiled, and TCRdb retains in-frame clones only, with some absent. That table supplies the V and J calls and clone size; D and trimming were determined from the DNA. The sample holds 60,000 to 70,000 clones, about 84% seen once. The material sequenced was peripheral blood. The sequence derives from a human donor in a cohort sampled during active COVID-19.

CDR3 nucleotides: TGCGCCAGCAGCCAAGGCGCACAGGGGGCGTCGTTCACTGAAGCTTTCTTT. It is translated as CASSQGAQGASFTEAFF. The rearrangement links TRBV4-1 to TRBJ1-1; 9 nucleotides agree with TRBD1. The CDR3 totals 17 residues. Germline V gives CDR1 MGHRA, CDR2 YSYEKL. V trimming: 1 base; J trimming: 4 bases; junction bases outside the gene matches: 10.